The entry that follows covers one TCR beta chain sequence. The antigen remains unidentified. The data were taken from a study of cytomegalovirus exposure and HLA in healthy donors. The study's findings and limits: Later on, a genetic analysis was performed. It linked a missense variant in DCLRE1C with V- and J-gene trimming of TCR beta.

A multiplex PCR was run with 60 Vbeta primers and 13 Jbeta primers. In the original analysis: In a later analysis, of around 83 million unique beta chains, some 10 million appeared in at least two donors. The table came from immunoSEQ multiplex PCR; TCRdb's copy has only in-frame clones and leaves some out. V, J and clone size were drawn from that table, and D and trimming were deduced from the DNA. This sample has fewer than 200,000 clones, with 77% found just once. What was sequenced was PBMCs. The receptor's source is a male donor in good health and CMV-seropositive.

As DNA, the CDR3 is TGTGCCAGCAGCTCCTACAGGGTTGTGGGCTACGAGCAGTACTTC. Translation: CASSSYRVVGYEQYF. V is TRBV7-8 and J is TRBJ2-7; D possibly corresponds to TRBD1 (6 bases). The germline V gene has CDR1 SGHVS and CDR2 FQNEAQ. With 4 bases removed from V and 3 bases from J, the gap between germline ends came to 16 bases. This CDR3 region has 15 residues.